The next 25 T cell receptor beta chains were all read from a single sample in a study of molecular identifiers for immune sequencing clone quantification. Each CDR3 protein is one row after TCRdb ran MiXCR on the PCR reads. The sample has 490,000 or so distinct CDR3 sequences, around 25% seen once. Sequencing was performed on naive CD8+ T cells from blood, with Jurkat cell RNA spiked in. Subset specified: FACS-sorted CD8+CD4-CCR7+CD45RA+ naive T cells. Receptors originate from a human donor in good health. Some libraries in this study had Jurkat cell RNA spiked in.

The rearrangement links TRBV27 to TRBJ2-1; TRBD2 matches at 14 bases. V gave up 5 bases and J gave up 8 bases; unmatched junction bases: 14. This CDR3 spans 18 amino acids. The germline V gene encodes CDR1 MNHEY and CDR2 SMNVEV (reference sequence). CDR3 in DNA: TGTGCCAGCAGTGCCGGGACTAGCGGGAGATACCTTGTGTATGAGCAGTTCTTC. It translates to CASSAGTSGRYLVYEQFF.

As DNA, the CDR3 is TGTGCCAGTAGTATAGACCAGTATGGCTACACCTTC. Amino acid sequence: CASSIDQYGYTF. The chain combines TRBV19 with TRBJ1-2; no definite D call. CDR1 is LNHDA and CDR2 is SQIVND in the germline V gene (reference sequence). The ends were cut back, 0 bases at V and 5 bases at J, with 4 bases in the middle. This CDR3 comprises 12 residues.

The sample holds many counts of this clonotype. This sequence joins TRBV5-5 and TRBJ1-1; D remains unclear. V lost 4 bases and J 3 bases, leaving 10 bases between the germline ends. Germline CDR1 and CDR2: SGHKS and YYEKEE (reference sequence). The length of the CDR3 is 13 residues. CDR3 sequence: CASSPPSDTEAFF. CDR3 sequence (DNA): TGTGCCAGCAGCCCCCCCTCGGACACTGAAGCTTTCTTT.

This clonotype has at least ten counts. The chain carries TRBV11-1 and TRBJ2-3; TRBD2 matches at 11 bases. CDR1 SGHAT and CDR2 FQDESV come from the germline V gene (reference sequence). The CDR3 consists of 15 residues. The V segment lost 5 bases and the J segment 6 bases; nucleotides outside the gene matches: 7. CDR3 in DNA: TGTGCCAGCAGCAGTAGCGGGAGGGCCAGGGATACGCAGTATTTT. Protein product: CASSSSGRARDTQYF.

In regard to this clonotype: A much bigger clone sits one base away, suggesting this may be a read error. The chain combines TRBV13 with TRBJ2-7; 7 bases fit TRBD1. The CDR3 is made up of 14 amino acids. CDR1 and CDR2 (germline): PRHDT, FYEKMQ (reference sequence). The chain's CDR3 is CANSTRDSSYEQYF. In nucleotides, the CDR3 is TGTGCCAACAGCACCCGGGACAGCTCCTACGAGCAGTACTTC. Full variable domain (missing parts from reference TRBV13 and TRBJ2-7): AAGVIQSPRHLIKEKRETATLKCYPIPRHDTVYWYQQGPGQDPQFLISFYEKMQSDKGSIPDRFSAQQFSDYHSELNMSSLELGDSALYFCANSTRDSSYEQYFGPGTRLTVT.

The gene calls are TRBV13 and TRBJ1-3; 8 bases align to TRBD1. The J segment lost 3 bases and the V segment lost 0 bases, leaving 7 bases of the junction unmatched. CDR1 and CDR2 from the germline V gene are PRHDT and FYEKMQ (reference sequence). The CDR3 has 17 residues. The CDR3 sequence: CASSLGGTGVYGNTIYF. CDR3 DNA: TGTGCCAGCAGCTTAGGTGGGACAGGAGTATATGGAAACACCATATATTTT.

The sample holds many counts of this clonotype. The CDR3, as DNA: TGTGCCAGCAGCGGAGCCGGACAGGCAACTGAAGCTTTCTTT. Protein product: CASSGAGQATEAFF. The chain has TRBV9 and TRBJ1-1; TRBD1 matches 7 bases. V lost 3 bases, J lost 5 bases, and 7 bases stayed unmatched. The CDR3 sequence is 14 residues long. Per the germline V gene, CDR1 is SGDLS and CDR2 is YYNGEE.

The chain links TRBV12-3 or TRBV12-4 to TRBJ2-3; D is tentatively TRBD1 or TRBD2 (5 bases each). This CDR3 comprises 14 residues. V was shortened by 7 bases and J by 7 bases, with 18 bases between the two germline ends. The CDR3 is CASTWGRSFNTQYF. The CDR3 nucleotides read TGTGCCAGCACCTGGGGACGGTCATTTAATACGCAGTATTTT.

In its sample, this clonotype was seen many times. The chain joins TRBV29-1 to TRBJ2-2; TRBD2 matches at 10 bases. This CDR3 has 15 amino acids. The germline gives CDR1 SQVTM, CDR2 ANQGSEA. The trim removed 5 bases at V and 3 bases at J, leaving 6 bases unmatched. The CDR3 is CSVWPSGRDTGELFF. CDR3 nucleotide sequence: TGCAGCGTTTGGCCTAGCGGGAGAGACACCGGGGAGCTGTTTTTT.

A remark on this clonotype: With a much larger clone just one base away, this may be a read error. J is TRBJ2-3 and V is TRBV4-1; 8 bases line up with TRBD1. This CDR3 is built from 14 residues. V shed 3 bases, J shed 4 bases, and the junction held 3 bases outside the gene matches. Per germline, CDR1 MGHRA and CDR2 YSYEKL. CDR3 in amino acids: CASSQTGEADTQYF. CDR3 sequence (DNA): TGCGCCAGCAGCCAGACAGGGGAGGCAGATACGCAGTATTTT.

There are a few counts of this clonotype. The rearrangement joins TRBV2 to TRBJ2-3; D might be TRBD2 (5 bases). This CDR3 comprises 12 residues. Germline assignment: CDR1 SNHLY and CDR2 FYNNEI. With 7 bases removed from V and 5 bases from J, the gap between germline ends came to 10 bases. CDR3 DNA sequence: TGTGCCAGCAAGGACTGGTTAGATACGCAGTATTTT. Encoded protein: CASKDWLDTQYF. Variable domain in full (rest from reference TRBV2 and TRBJ2-3): EPEVTQTPSHQVTQMGQEVILRCVPISNHLYFYWYRQILGQKVEFLVSFYNNEISEKSEIFDDQFSVERPDGSNFTLKIRSTKLEDSAMYFCASKDWLDTQYFGPGTRLTVL.

This clonotype was picked up a small number of times. This may arise from a read error, as a much more abundant clone is one base away. The V call is TRBV29-1, the J call TRBJ2-7; D might be TRBD2 (7 bases). CDR3 length: 11 amino acids. Looked up from germline, CDR1 is SQVTM and CDR2 is ANQGSEA. The V gene lost 1 base and the J gene lost 11 bases, with 12 bases spanning the gap. DNA for the CDR3: TGCAGCGTTGAAGGGGAGGGGGGGGAGTACTTC. Translation: CSVEGEGGEYF.

The rearrangement uses TRBV13 and TRBJ2-2; 10 bases are shared with TRBD2. The germline gives CDR1 PRHDT, CDR2 FYEKMQ (reference sequence). With 1 base clipped from V and 6 bases from J, the junction kept 5 bases outside the gene matches. The CDR3 totals 16 residues. CDR3 bases: TGTGCCAGCAGCTTAGAACTAGCGGGGAGTTCCGGGGAGCTGTTTTTT. Translating gives CASSLELAGSSGELFF. The whole variable domain, filled in from reference TRBV13 and TRBJ2-2, reads AAGVIQSPRHLIKEKRETATLKCYPIPRHDTVYWYQQGPGQDPQFLISFYEKMQSDKGSIPDRFSAQQFSDYHSELNMSSLELGDSALYFCASSLELAGSSGELFFGEGSRLTVL.

This clonotype has only one observation. It may be a read error: a sequence one base away is much more abundant. The chain uses TRBV6-2 or TRBV6-3 and TRBJ1-1; D gene ambiguous. The ends were cut back, 0 bases at V and 1 base at J, with 12 bases in the middle. Per germline, CDR1 MNHEY and CDR2 SVGEGT. The CDR3 is 16 amino acids. CDR3 amino acids: CASSYSRGTTNTEAFF. As DNA, the CDR3 is TGTGCCAGCAGTTACTCCCGGGGAACTACGAACACTGAAGCTTTCTTT.

The gene calls are TRBV27 and TRBJ2-3; 13 nucleotides line up with TRBD2. CDR1 is MNHEY and CDR2 is SMNVEV in the germline V gene (reference sequence). The CDR3 loop spans 17 amino acids. V dropped 5 bases and J dropped 3; count of bases not matched to a gene: 8. The CDR3 is CASSKLAGGPLTDTQYF. The CDR3 DNA sequence: TGTGCCAGCAGTAAACTAGCGGGAGGGCCTCTGACAGATACGCAGTATTTT.

The table lists this clonotype with many counts. This sequence joins TRBV10-3 and TRBJ2-7; D is perhaps TRBD1 (5 bases). This CDR3 has 12 residues. V shed 3 bases and J shed 6 bases, with 9 bases lying between them. In germline, CDR1 is ENHRY, CDR2 SYGVKD. In DNA form, the CDR3 reads TGTGCCATCAGTGATAAAGGGGTCGAGCAGTACTTC. Encoded protein: CAISDKGVEQYF.

The V gene is TRBV27, the J gene TRBJ2-7; tentative D call: TRBD2 (6 bases). The CDR3 has 14 amino acids. V was clipped by 3 bases and J by 4 bases, with 13 bases between them. CDR1 and CDR2 from the germline V gene are MNHEY and SMNVEV (reference sequence). The CDR3 coding sequence is TGTGCCAGCAGTTTCACGGCGGGGTTTTACGAGCAGTACTTC. Its translation is CASSFTAGFYEQYF.

This clonotype showed up just a few times. This chain connects TRBV4-3 to TRBJ2-7, with D tentatively TRBD2 (5 bases). Germline lookup yields CDR1 LGHNA and CDR2 YSLEER. The CDR3 spans 15 residues. With 0 bases removed from V and 2 bases from J, the gap between germline ends came to 11 bases. CDR3 nucleotides: TGCGCCAGCAGCCAAGATTTCCGGGGTCCCTACGAGCAGTACTTC. This gives the protein CASSQDFRGPYEQYF.

This clonotype was detected a few times. A much larger clone differs by one base, so this may be a read error. The chain is built from TRBV5-1 and TRBJ2-1; D not certain. Germline CDR1 and CDR2: SGHRS and YFSETQ. The CDR3 has 11 residues. CDR3 nucleotides: TGCGCCAGCTCGGTTGGTGCTGAGCAGCTCTTC. Protein: CASSVGAEQLF.

The chain links TRBV27 to TRBJ2-1; TRBD1 might be the D (5 bases). In germline, CDR1 is MNHEY, CDR2 SMNVEV (reference sequence). The CDR3 has 16 residues. Trimming left V 6 bases short and J 0 bases short, with 15 bases between. CDR3 region: CASSRQGVSSYNEQFF. Written as DNA, the CDR3 is TGTGCCAGCAGCCGTCAAGGGGTAAGCTCCTACAATGAGCAGTTCTTC.

This clonotype has only a few counts. The V call is TRBV4-1, the J call TRBJ1-6; D not resolved. CDR1 is MGHRA and CDR2 is YSYEKL in the germline V gene. V lost 3 bases and J 7 bases, leaving 13 bases between the germline ends. The CDR3 extends over 15 amino acids. CDR3 sequence: CASSHGGRENSPLHF. CDR3 in DNA: TGCGCCAGCAGCCACGGCGGACGGGAAAATTCACCCCTCCACTTT.

This clonotype was counted a single time. The chain couples TRBV30 to TRBJ2-5; 8 bases fit TRBD2. The CDR3 covers 16 residues. Germline CDR1 is GTSNPN and CDR2 is SVGIG (reference sequence). After removal of 0 bases from V and 2 bases from J, the junction contained 8 bases not matched to a gene. In nucleotides, the CDR3 is TGTGCCTGGAGTGTACTTGGCGGGGGGATTCAAGAGACCCAGTACTTC. As protein: CAWSVLGGGIQETQYF.

This clonotype was detected a few times. The chain joins TRBV7-8 to TRBJ2-3; 10 bases align to TRBD1. The CDR3 has 15 residues. V was clipped by 5 bases and J by 3 bases; unmatched bases: 5. The germline V gene encodes CDR1 SGHVS and CDR2 FQNEAQ. The chain's CDR3 is CASSPTGGMTDTQYF. CDR3 DNA: TGTGCCAGCAGCCCGACAGGGGGCATGACAGATACGCAGTATTTT.

A remark on this clonotype: Since no conserved phenylalanine or tryptophan closes the CDR3, a read error is the likely cause. V and J are TRBV20-1 and TRBJ1-6, with TRBD1 as a possible D gene (5 bases). The CDR3 loop spans 12 amino acids. CDR1 and CDR2 (germline): DFQATT, SNEGSKA (reference sequence). The CDR3 sequence is CRASGLNSPLHL. CDR3 coding DNA: TGCAGGGCGTCGGGGCTTAATTCACCCCTCCACCTT.

The gene calls are TRBV12-3 or TRBV12-4 and TRBJ2-3; maybe TRBD2 (5 bases). Trimming stripped 7 bases from V and 3 bases from J, with 14 bases between. The CDR3 is 14 residues long. As DNA, the CDR3 is TGTGCCAGCACCCCTCGGGGAATGACAGATACGCAGTATTTT. It yields the protein CASTPRGMTDTQYF.